This T cell receptor (beta chain) was profiled in a study of T cell responses to AZD1222 COVID-19 vaccine. Study-wide background: Researchers grouped second doses given at about 4 or about 12 weeks into one pool.

Measured with immunoSEQ multiplex PCR; TCRdb has only the in-frame clones, and not every one. The top ten hold 5.4% of the sample, which has around 140,000 clones, about 94% seen once. The CDR3 totals 13 residues. Germline values: CDR1 GTSNPN, CDR2 SVGIG (reference sequence). Trimming took off 1 base at V and 6 bases at J, with 7 bases between the two ends. In regard to this clone: Its antigen is still unknown.

General study findings and limits: Spike-specific TCR breadth rose after two AZD1222 doses, and depth rose as well.

This receptor was taken from an adult in good health. This chain joins TRBV30 and TRBJ1-6; D unresolved. Specimen: peripheral blood, collected on day 0 of AZD1222 vaccination. Written as DNA, the CDR3 is TGTGCCTGGAGTGAGGACTCTAATTCACCCCTCCACTTT. Protein product: CAWSEDSNSPLHF.